The 5 T cell receptor beta chains listed next were all sequenced from one sample in a study of blood T cell repertoires in COVID-19. Profiled with immunoSEQ multiplex PCR; TCRdb holds only in-frame clones, not every one. Of approximately 80,000 clones listed, around 86% are singletons. The sequenced sample consisted of peripheral blood. These receptors were obtained from a man older than 75 with acute or convalescent COVID-19.

This clone has a handful of counts. The chain combines TRBV28 with TRBJ2-3, with D possibly being TRBD1 (6 bases). Germline V gives CDR1 MDHEN, CDR2 SYDVKM. The CDR3 loop spans 16 amino acids. Trimming took 5 bases from V and 0 from J, leaving 15 bases between them. The CDR3: CASSAQGPQSTDTQYF. The DNA for the CDR3 is TGTGCCAGCAGTGCCCAGGGGCCGCAGAGCACAGATACGCAGTATTTT.

Only one count was recorded for this clone. V usage is TRBV27 and J usage is TRBJ1-2; weak D call: TRBD1 (6 bases). V was clipped by 6 bases and J by 4 bases, with 15 bases between them. The CDR3 loop spans 14 amino acids. Germline V gene data show CDR1 as MNHEY and CDR2 as SMNVEV (reference sequence). The CDR3 nucleotides are TGTGCCAGCAGGTTCGACAGGAATTCCTATGGCTACACCTTC. This codes for CASRFDRNSYGYTF.

The V call is TRBV7-3, the J call TRBJ2-6; weak D call: TRBD1 (6 bases). Germline V gives CDR1 SGHTA, CDR2 FQGTGA. Trimming stripped 5 bases from V and 4 bases from J, with 15 bases between. The CDR3 totals 16 residues. The chain's CDR3 is CASSRDIGVGANVLTF. In nucleotides, the CDR3 is TGTGCCAGCAGCCGGGACATTGGGGTCGGGGCCAACGTCCTGACTTTC.

The rearrangement uses TRBV7-2 and TRBJ1-4; possible D gene TRBD1, 6 bases. Trimming took 1 base from V and 5 from J, leaving 14 bases between them. The CDR3 has 16 residues. The V gene's germline CDR1 is SGHTA and CDR2 FQGNSA. The DNA for the CDR3 is TGTGCCAGCAGCTTAGACTATCAGGGGCAGAATGAAAAACTGTTTTTT. Its protein product is CASSLDYQGQNEKLFF. The full variable domain, rest sourced from reference TRBV7-2 and TRBJ1-4, is GAGVSQSPSNKVTEKGKDVELRCDPISGHTALYWYRQSLGQGLEFLIYFQGNSAPDKSGLPSDRFSAERTGGSVSTLTIQRTQQEDSAVYLCASSLDYQGQNEKLFFGSGTQLSVL.

The chain carries TRBV29-1 and TRBJ2-5, with 10 bases identical to TRBD1. Germline V gene sequence: CDR1 SQVTM, CDR2 ANQGSEA. The V and J ends lost 6 bases and 7 bases, in that order; junction bases with no gene match: 5. The CDR3 extends over 12 amino acids. The DNA of the CDR3 is TGCAGCGTCGACAGGGGGCCGGGGACCCAGTACTTC. This translates into CSVDRGPGTQYF. The full variable domain, completed using reference TRBV29-1 and TRBJ2-5, is SAVISQKPSRDICQRGTSLTIQCQVDSQVTMMFWYRQQPGQSLTLIATANQGSEATYESGFVIDKFPISRPNLTFSTLTVSNMSPEDSSIYLCSVDRGPGTQYFGPGTRLLVL.